Shown below are 13 T cell receptor beta chains from a single sample sequenced in a study of response to subunit inactivated influenza vaccine (dated by TCRdb to between 2018 and 2020). The library was prepared using RT-PCR. TCRdb lists the instrument as Illumina HiSeq 2500. In TCRdb, the public reads were trimmed at Q25 with fastp and aligned with MiXCR, with productive beta chains retained. Entries that share a CDR3 protein sequence are merged under the most common genes and DNA. This sample has roughly 710,000 distinct CDR3 sequences in its table, and about 15% of those were observed once. The ten largest make up 6.5% to 8% of the sample. Here the sequenced sample was PBMCs from blood, taken 14 days before vaccination. The receptors derive from a middle-aged man who received an inactivated influenza vaccine. Donor details come from another sample of the same person, matched by shared clones.

V usage is TRBV6-1 and J usage is TRBJ2-7; TRBD2 is a possible D gene (6 bases). The CDR3 length is 14 residues. CDR1 and CDR2 from the germline V gene are MNHNS and SASEGT. Trimming stripped 6 bases from V and 3 bases from J, with 15 bases between. CDR3 region: CASSPGGLFYEQYF. CDR3 DNA: TGTGCCAGCAGCCCCGGGGGACTCTTCTACGAGCAGTACTTC.

This clonotype occurred a few times. The chain carries TRBV5-6 and TRBJ2-7, with TRBD1 matching 9 bases. The V gene end was trimmed by 9 bases and the J gene end by 5 bases; junction bases not matched to a gene: 6. The CDR3 spans 12 residues. Germline CDR1 SGHDT, CDR2 YYEEEE. The CDR3 protein is CANRDRVNEQYF. CDR3 sequence (DNA): TGTGCCAACCGGGACAGGGTCAACGAGCAGTACTTC.

This clonotype was seen more than once but under ten times. V gene TRBV7-8 combines with J gene TRBJ1-4; tentative D call: TRBD1 (6 bases). CDR3 length: 15 amino acids. V was pared by 5 bases and J by 10 bases, with 20 bases between. Germline CDR1 and CDR2: SGHVS and FQNEAQ. CDR3 region: CASSRDRTSWGKLFF. CDR3 DNA: TGTGCCAGCAGCCGAGACAGGACGTCCTGGGGAAAACTGTTTTTT. Based on the CDR3 plus reference TRBV7-8 and TRBJ1-4, the full variable domain is GAGVSQSPRYKVAKRGQDVALRCDPISGHVSLFWYQQALGQGPEFLTYFQNEAQLDKSGLPSDRFFAERPEGSVSTLKIQRTQQEDSAVYLCASSRDRTSWGKLFFGSGTQLSVL.

This clonotype occurred once. The chain joins TRBV24-1 to TRBJ2-2; no clear D. This CDR3 region has 12 residues. Germline CDR1 KGHDR, CDR2 SFDVKD. Trimming stripped 6 bases from V and 6 bases from J, with 7 bases between. In DNA, the CDR3 is TGTGCCACCAGTAAACAACCCGGGGAGCTGTTTTTT. This sequence encodes CATSKQPGELFF.

The sample holds many counts of this clonotype. The chain is built from TRBV12-3 or TRBV12-4 and TRBJ1-3, with D unresolved. The CDR3 is made up of 14 amino acids. V dropped 3 bases and J dropped 1 base, with 7 bases sitting between them. CDR3 nucleotide sequence: TGTGCCAGCAGTTTCTCGGGTTCTGGAAACACCATATATTTT. Its translation: CASSFSGSGNTIYF.

This clonotype was detected only a few times. The chain couples TRBV6-2 or TRBV6-3 to TRBJ2-3, with TRBD2 matching 13 bases. The CDR3 is 17 amino acids. Per the germline V gene, CDR1 is MNHEY and CDR2 is SVGEGT. With 2 bases clipped from V and 4 bases from J, the junction kept 6 bases outside the gene matches. CDR3 coding DNA: TGTGCCAGCAGTTACCCTACTAGCGGGAGGGCCCCAGATACGCAGTATTTT. Amino acids: CASSYPTSGRAPDTQYF.

The chain recombines TRBV4-2 with TRBJ2-1; the match to TRBD2 covers 9 bases. Germline CDR1 and CDR2: LGHNA and YNFKEQ. Trimming took 4 bases from V and 0 from J; bases not matched to a gene: 7. The CDR3 loop spans 17 amino acids. The CDR3 DNA reads TGTGCCAGCAGCCTCCTAGCGGGACAGAGCTCCTACAATGAGCAGTTCTTC. Its translation is CASSLLAGQSSYNEQFF.

The gene calls are TRBV15 and TRBJ2-2; 10 nucleotides match TRBD2. The CDR3 runs 17 residues. CDR1 and CDR2 from the germline V gene are LNHNV and YYDKDF (reference sequence). The J segment lost 5 bases and the V segment lost 5 bases, leaving 11 bases of the junction unmatched. Here the CDR3 DNA reads TGTGCCACCAGCGTAAAAGCGGGGGGGCCAGGGACCGGGGAGCTGTTTTTT. This sequence encodes CATSVKAGGPGTGELFF.

Note on this clonotype: A much larger clone sits a single nucleotide away, making a read error possible. The genes are TRBV5-1 and TRBJ2-3; 8 nucleotides agree with TRBD1. The CDR3 is 15 amino acids. Germline lookup yields CDR1 SGHRS and CDR2 YFSETQ. The V gene end was trimmed by 6 bases and the J gene end by 3 bases; junction bases not matched to a gene: 9. This chain's CDR3 is CASNHGQGTTDTQYF. CDR3 sequence (DNA): TGCGCCAGCAACCATGGACAGGGTACGACAGATACGCAGTATTTT.

The chain links TRBV29-1 to TRBJ2-1; D is undetermined. V gave up 6 bases and J gave up 0 bases, with 21 bases separating them. Germline lookup yields CDR1 SQVTM and CDR2 ANQGSEA. The CDR3 length is 17 residues. In DNA, the CDR3 is TGCAGCGTGACGGCAAAAGAGATCTCGAGCTCCTACAATGAGCAGTTCTTC. Residues: CSVTAKEISSSYNEQFF.

The chain couples TRBV6-2 or TRBV6-3 to TRBJ1-2; TRBD1 might be the D (6 bases). This CDR3 spans 13 amino acids. With 7 bases removed from V and 3 bases from J, the gap between germline ends came to 12 bases. Germline lookup yields CDR1 MNHEY and CDR2 SVGEGT. As DNA, the CDR3 is TGTGCCAGCAAGCTGACAGGCTACTATGGCTACACCTTC. Translated, it gives CASKLTGYYGYTF.

In this sample, this clonotype turned up a few times. The genes are TRBV27 and TRBJ2-1; TRBD2 agrees at 9 bases. The CDR3 covers 17 residues. With V trimmed by 3 bases and J by 6 bases, 12 bases remained unmatched. CDR1 MNHEY and CDR2 SMNVEV come from the germline V gene (reference sequence). This CDR3 is CASSFIAGDLGVNEQFF. The CDR3 nucleotides are TGTGCCAGCAGTTTCATAGCGGGAGATTTAGGCGTCAATGAGCAGTTCTTC.

The chain combines TRBV4-2 with TRBJ2-7; D unresolved. This CDR3 contains 13 residues. The V and J ends lost 1 base and 5 bases respectively, with 9 bases between them. CDR1 LGHNA and CDR2 YNFKEQ come from the germline V gene. CDR3: CASSQALRNEQYF. CDR3 coding DNA: TGTGCCAGCAGCCAAGCCCTGCGGAACGAGCAGTACTTC.